The rows below give T cell receptor beta chains drawn from one sample of a study of spatial heterogeneity in lung cancer. Each CDR3 protein is one row after TCRdb ran MiXCR on the 5' RACE reads. Of 25,000 to 35,000 distinct CDR3 sequences listed, 5% to 5.5% are singletons. This specimen consisted of PBMCs, obtained at follow-up. The receptor source for this set is a female donor with early-stage non-small cell lung cancer. Both conserved end residues are part of each CDR3. Fields, in order: D gene, V gene, clone size, J gene, CDR3 DNA, CDR3 protein. The D gene is left open where the match is weak. Rows give clone size only sometimes, using once, few, many, or a class for an expanded clone.

d_gene: TRBD1; v_gene: TRBV28; abundance: many; j_gene: TRBJ2-5; CDR3nt: TGTGCCAGCAGTCCTCGACAGGGGGCACAAGAGACCCAGTACTTC; CDR3aa: CASSPRQGAQETQYF
d_gene: NA; v_gene: TRBV5-1; abundance: many; j_gene: TRBJ1-1; CDR3nt: TGCGCCAGCGGCTATGGCACTGAAGCTTTCTTT; CDR3aa: CASGYGTEAFF
d_gene: NA; v_gene: TRBV5-5; abundance: many; j_gene: TRBJ1-4; CDR3nt: TGTGCCAGCAGCTTCCGGTTGACGGAGACTGAAAAACTGTTTTTT; CDR3aa: CASSFRLTETEKLFF
d_gene: TRBD2; v_gene: TRBV5-6; abundance: many; j_gene: TRBJ2-5; CDR3nt: TGTGCCAGCAGCTTGGGCTTCCGAGCGGGGGCCCCGTACTTC; CDR3aa: CASSLGFRAGAPYF
d_gene: NA; v_gene: TRBV4-3; abundance: many; j_gene: TRBJ1-4; CDR3nt: TGCGCCAGCAGCCAAGAAGGGACAACGATGGCAACTAATGAAAAACTGTTTTTT; CDR3aa: CASSQEGTTMATNEKLFF
d_gene: NA; v_gene: TRBV6-2/TRBV6-3; abundance: many; j_gene: TRBJ2-5; CDR3nt: TGTGCCAGCAGTTACTCAGTTGGGCAAGAGACCCAGTACTTC; CDR3aa: CASSYSVGQETQYF
d_gene: NA; v_gene: TRBV9; abundance: many; j_gene: TRBJ2-1; CDR3nt: TGTGCCAGCAGCCCCCGTGGAATGAGCTCCTACAATGAGCAGTTCTTC; CDR3aa: CASSPRGMSSYNEQFF
d_gene: NA; v_gene: TRBV20-1; abundance: many; j_gene: TRBJ2-3; CDR3nt: TGCAGTGCCCTCGTGGGAGATGTTTCAGATACGCAGTATTTT; CDR3aa: CSALVGDVSDTQYF
d_gene: NA; v_gene: TRBV10-3; abundance: once; j_gene: TRBJ1-2; CDR3nt: TGTGCCACAGCCCAGGACAGAGCTAACTATGGCTACACCTTC; CDR3aa: CATAQDRANYGYTF
d_gene: TRBD1; v_gene: TRBV28; abundance: many; j_gene: TRBJ2-7; CDR3nt: TGTGCCAGCAGTTTTTATCTCGGGACAGTCCAGCGCGAGCAGTACTTC; CDR3aa: CASSFYLGTVQREQYF
d_gene: TRBD1; v_gene: TRBV12-3/TRBV12-4; abundance: many; j_gene: TRBJ1-1; CDR3nt: TGTGCCAGCAGTAGGACAGGCGGAGGGGGAACTGAAGCTTTCTTT; CDR3aa: CASSRTGGGGTEAFF
d_gene: NA; v_gene: TRBV5-1; abundance: medium-sized; j_gene: TRBJ1-1; CDR3nt: TGCGCCAGCAGCCCGGGGGACATGAACACTGAAGCTTTCTTT; CDR3aa: CASSPGDMNTEAFF
d_gene: NA; v_gene: TRBV6-5; abundance: many; j_gene: TRBJ1-4; CDR3nt: TGTGCCAGCAGTTACCGGGTCTCGAACAAGGAAAAACTGTTTTTT; CDR3aa: CASSYRVSNKEKLFF
d_gene: NA; v_gene: TRBV25-1; abundance: many; j_gene: TRBJ1-2; CDR3nt: TGTGCCAGCAGTGAATTGGAGAACTATGGCTACACCTTC; CDR3aa: CASSELENYGYTF
d_gene: TRBD1; v_gene: TRBV5-1; abundance: medium-sized; j_gene: TRBJ2-2; CDR3nt: TGCGCCAGCAGCGTGGGACAGGGGAACACCGGGGAGCTGTTTTTT; CDR3aa: CASSVGQGNTGELFF
d_gene: NA; v_gene: TRBV12-3/TRBV12-4; abundance: many; j_gene: TRBJ2-7; CDR3nt: TGTGCCAGCAGTGCTCTAGGACAGCCTCCCTACGAGCAGTACTTC; CDR3aa: CASSALGQPPYEQYF
d_gene: NA; v_gene: TRBV10-3; abundance: many; j_gene: TRBJ2-3; CDR3nt: TGTGCCATCAGTGATGTTACGGGGTCAGATACGCAGTATTTT; CDR3aa: CAISDVTGSDTQYF
d_gene: NA; v_gene: TRBV10-3; abundance: few; j_gene: TRBJ1-2; CDR3nt: TGTGCCATCAGTGAGTTGGGACGCTATGGCTACACCTTC; CDR3aa: CAISELGRYGYTF
d_gene: TRBD2; v_gene: TRBV5-1; abundance: medium-sized; j_gene: TRBJ2-1; CDR3nt: TGCGCCAGCAGCATAAGCGGGGGGGCCGACAATGAGCAGTTCTTC; CDR3aa: CASSISGGADNEQFF
d_gene: NA; v_gene: TRBV7-2; abundance: many; j_gene: TRBJ2-3; CDR3nt: TGTGCCAGCAGCCCCCGACCCTCCGAGCAGTATTTT; CDR3aa: CASSPRPSEQYF
d_gene: TRBD2; v_gene: TRBV27; abundance: many; j_gene: TRBJ2-5; CDR3nt: TGTGCCAGCAGTTCCCGACTAGCGGGGGGGTACCAAGAGACCCAGTACTTC; CDR3aa: CASSSRLAGGYQETQYF
d_gene: TRBD1; v_gene: TRBV12-3/TRBV12-4; abundance: NA; j_gene: TRBJ1-4; CDR3nt: TGTGCCAGCAGTTTCGGTACCAGGGGGACCCAAAAACTGTTTTTT; CDR3aa: CASSFGTRGTQKLFF
d_gene: NA; v_gene: TRBV18; abundance: many; j_gene: TRBJ2-1; CDR3nt: TGTGCCAGCTCACCACTTGGCTCCTACAATGAGCAGTTCTTC; CDR3aa: CASSPLGSYNEQFF
d_gene: NA; v_gene: TRBV5-1; abundance: many; j_gene: TRBJ2-1; CDR3nt: TGCGCCAGCAGCACGGACAGCCTGTACAATGAGCAGTTCTTC; CDR3aa: CASSTDSLYNEQFF
d_gene: TRBD1; v_gene: TRBV27; abundance: NA; j_gene: TRBJ1-1; CDR3nt: TGTGCCAGCAGTTTGGACAGGCGAAGGGGCATGAACACTGAAGCTTTCTTT; CDR3aa: CASSLDRRRGMNTEAFF
d_gene: TRBD1; v_gene: TRBV4-3; abundance: many; j_gene: TRBJ2-2; CDR3nt: TGCGCCAGCAGAAGGGACAGTGCATCGAACACCGGGGAGCTGTTTTTT; CDR3aa: CASRRDSASNTGELFF
d_gene: TRBD1; v_gene: TRBV4-2; abundance: many; j_gene: TRBJ2-2; CDR3nt: TGTGCCAGCAGCCAAGAGGGCAGGGGGTTAGAGACCGGGGAGCTGTTTTTT; CDR3aa: CASSQEGRGLETGELFF
d_gene: NA; v_gene: TRBV2; abundance: many; j_gene: TRBJ1-1; CDR3nt: TGTGCCGGGGGTCTGGGGCAGACCATGAACACTGAAGCTTTCTTT; CDR3aa: CAGGLGQTMNTEAFF
d_gene: TRBD2; v_gene: TRBV6-2/TRBV6-3; abundance: many; j_gene: TRBJ2-3; CDR3nt: TGTGCCAGCAGTTCCCATTTAGCGGGGGAGCAGTATTTT; CDR3aa: CASSSHLAGEQYF
d_gene: TRBD1; v_gene: TRBV28; abundance: medium-sized; j_gene: TRBJ2-7; CDR3nt: TGTGCCAGCAGTTACGGGACAGGGGACTCCTACGAGCAGTACTTC; CDR3aa: CASSYGTGDSYEQYF
d_gene: NA; v_gene: TRBV12-3/TRBV12-4; abundance: many; j_gene: TRBJ2-3; CDR3nt: TGTGCCAGCACCTTATTAGGGGGAAGTATCGGGGATACGCAGTATTTT; CDR3aa: CASTLLGGSIGDTQYF
d_gene: TRBD2; v_gene: TRBV6-2/TRBV6-3; abundance: many; j_gene: TRBJ2-5; CDR3nt: TGTGCCAGTGGATCGGGACTAGCGGTACGAGGGGAGACCCAGTACTTC; CDR3aa: CASGSGLAVRGETQYF
d_gene: TRBD2; v_gene: TRBV7-3; abundance: few; j_gene: TRBJ2-3; CDR3nt: TGTGCCAGCAGCTTACTGGGACTAGCCACAGATACGCAGTATTTT; CDR3aa: CASSLLGLATDTQYF
d_gene: NA; v_gene: TRBV4-1; abundance: many; j_gene: TRBJ2-1; CDR3nt: TGCGCCAGCAGCCAAGTCGATATGGGGTTTAGCTCCTACAATGAGCAGTTCTTC; CDR3aa: CASSQVDMGFSSYNEQFF
d_gene: NA; v_gene: TRBV5-6; abundance: few; j_gene: TRBJ1-2; CDR3nt: TGTGCCAGCAGCTTGGAGTCGCCAGCCGGCTACACCTTC; CDR3aa: CASSLESPAGYTF
d_gene: TRBD2; v_gene: TRBV7-8; abundance: many; j_gene: TRBJ2-3; CDR3nt: TGTGCCAGCAGGAGGACTAGCGGGGGGTCATCAGATACGCAGTATTTT; CDR3aa: CASRRTSGGSSDTQYF
d_gene: NA; v_gene: TRBV7-9; abundance: many; j_gene: TRBJ2-1; CDR3nt: TGTGCCAGCAGCTTAAGGGCGGCCATGACCTACAATGAGCAGTTCTTC; CDR3aa: CASSLRAAMTYNEQFF
d_gene: TRBD1; v_gene: TRBV4-3; abundance: many; j_gene: TRBJ1-2; CDR3nt: TGCGCCACCCCCCAACCCAAATCAGGGGGCAATGGCTACACCTTC; CDR3aa: CATPQPKSGGNGYTF
d_gene: NA; v_gene: TRBV3-1; abundance: NA; j_gene: TRBJ2-3; CDR3nt: TGTGCCAGCAGCCAAGATTTGAGCGCCGAGTTAGATACGCAGTATTTT; CDR3aa: CASSQDLSAELDTQYF